This T cell receptor beta chain was sequenced for a study of breast tumors, draining lymph nodes, adjacent tissues. Notes on the study in general: Tumor repertoires ranked between lymph nodes and nontumor tissue in diversity, with V and J gene preferences. That most tumor T cells come from lymph nodes remained unproven.

CDR3 length: 15 residues. Germline V gene lookup returns CDR1 DFQATT and CDR2 SNEGSKA (reference sequence). Trimming pared 5 bases from V and 6 bases from J, leaving 19 bases between. This clonotype was counted ten times or more. Its antigen is unknown. TCRdb recomputed calls from the multiplex PCR reads with MiXCR, one row per CDR3 protein. The sample has some 120,000 distinct CDR3 sequences; around 20% are singletons. Samples came from axillary lymph nodes draining the breast cancer. Specimen: axillary lymph node tissue. The chain is built from TRBV20-1 and TRBJ1-4, with D possibly matching TRBD1 (6 bases). The receptor's source is a female donor with breast cancer. Some clones in this sample may be carry-over from other donors' samples. The CDR3 protein is CSAGGLTGPDEKLFF. CDR3 DNA sequence: TGCAGTGCTGGGGGCTTAACAGGGCCAGATGAAAAACTGTTTTTT.